This TCR beta chain emerged from a study of blood T cell repertoires in COVID-19. TCRdb's copy holds only in-frame clones and misses some; the assay was immunoSEQ multiplex PCR. The sample consists of more than 200,000 clones, 80% to 90% of them appearing once. This CDR3 comprises 14 residues. The TCR originated in a man aged 55 to 70 with acute or convalescent COVID-19. Sequencing was done on a sample of peripheral blood. V usage is TRBV21-1 and J usage is TRBJ1-2; TRBD1 is the table's D call, not checked against the DNA. TRBV21-1 is flagged as a pseudogene. The CDR3 DNA reads as TGTGCCAGCAGCAAACTCCAGGGGCGGCTCGGCTACACCTTC. Translating gives CASSKLQGRLGYTF.